This T cell receptor (beta chain) originates from a study of spatial heterogeneity in lung cancer (dated by TCRdb to between 2018 and 2021). For context, the study as a whole: More beta-chain than alpha-chain transcripts were consistently detected, likely reflecting higher beta-chain transcript abundance. In the raw uncorrected reads, each unique combination of TCR and UMI appeared more than ten times on average. In non-small cell lung cancer, the study made a quantitative comparison of TCR alpha and beta repertoires among multiple tumor regions, matched nontumor lung and blood. Nonsynonymous mutation counts, determined by whole-exome sequencing of tumor tissue, were related to features of the TCR repertoire. Both alpha and beta chains were TCR-sequenced in 200 to 250 tumor regions, roughly 70 matched nontumor lung samples and more than 50 PBMC samples obtained at surgery.

This specimen's time point label, per the study, means: sample taken at primary tumor resection. Without any cell sorting, TCR sequencing was performed on whole RNA extracted either from tumor and nontumor lung tissue or from cryopreserved PBMC samples. The donors were around 69 patients from the lung TRACERx cohort who had early-stage, untreated non-small cell lung cancer. A patient was chosen for TCR sequencing only when enough RNA was available from at least two tumor regions. The library was produced with 5' RACE. The data were produced on a NextSeq 500. The TCR library protocol attached a unique molecular identifier to each TCR cDNA molecule to allow correction of PCR and sequencing errors. The source study handled its data this way. TCR identification, UMI-based error correction and CDR3 extraction were performed with Decombinator tools. TCRs above a frequency of 2 per 1,000, corresponding to the top 1% of the tumor frequency distribution, were defined as expanded. Renyi diversity was calculated using the R vegan package after each repertoire was subsampled 100 times to 5,000 TCRs. CDR3 similarity networks were built from amino acid triplet string-kernel similarity, connecting CDR3s with pairwise similarity above 0.82. The public reads were run again by TCRdb, first through fastp at Q25 and then through MiXCR, and only productive beta chains were kept. Every entry covers one CDR3 protein and lists the most common genes and DNA from its rows. What appears here as the V and J calls and clone size reflects TCRdb's work, not the paper's. The sample has about 4,800 distinct CDR3 sequences on record, 28% of them singletons. Approximately 42% of the sample belongs to the ten largest clones.

About this clonotype itself: Its target antigen remains unknown. No much larger clone exists at a distance of one base, and base qualities are not known.

Paper-wide results and their limitations: Additional single-cell paired TCR alpha and beta sequencing was considered necessary to confirm, at a functional level, the hypothesis that regional TCRs recognize regional mutations. Ubiquitous expanded tumor TCRs were found in blood more often at tumor resection than at routine follow-up.

This clonotype was sampled from a male donor with early-stage non-small cell lung cancer. The source material was PBMCs, sampled at surgery.

The CDR3 in this case is CASSFIENTEAFF. The sequenced DNA is TGTGCCAGCAGCTTTATAGAGAACACTGAAGCTTTCTTT. The V and J genes are TRBV7-2 and TRBJ1-1, with the D gene not confidently named. Trimming removed 3 bases from V and 1 base from J, leaving 6 bases between the germline ends. CDR1 and CDR2 (SGHTA, FQGNSA) derive from the germline V gene. Taken from cysteine to phenylalanine, the CDR3 has 13 residues. The only DNA kept is the CDR3, 39 bases in frame from the first base. Where the CDR3 stops, the reference TRBV7-2 and TRBJ1-1 genes take over; the full variable domain is GAGVSQSPSNKVTEKGKDVELRCDPISGHTALYWYRQSLGQGLEFLIYFQGNSAPDKSGLPSDRFSAERTGGSVSTLTIQRTQQEDSAVYLCASSFIENTEAFFGQGTRLTVV.